This section outlines one T cell receptor (beta chain) sequence together with its context. Germline CDR1 SNHLY, CDR2 FYNNEI. The CDR3 totals 12 residues. V was cut by 10 bases and J by 0 bases, with 9 bases left in between. This specimen comes from a study of blood T cell repertoires in COVID-19. Study-level information: Sources were T cells, B-cell-depleted T cells, or PBMCs; the material itself was cDNA or gDNA.

As originally analysed: Reference gene primer amplification gave nucleated cell count estimates. Assay: immunoSEQ multiplex PCR; the TCRdb copy retains only in-frame clones and omits some. That table gives V, J and clone size, and the DNA gave D and trimming. The sample yields tens of thousands of clones, roughly 84% seen once. The chain joins TRBV2 to TRBJ2-5, with D uncertain. The TCR was taken from a woman of 80 years or more with acute or convalescent COVID-19. Sequencing was performed on peripheral blood. CDR3 nucleotide sequence: TGTGCCACCGCGGAGTACCAAGAGACCCAGTACTTC. Its protein product is CATAEYQETQYF.